These 21 T cell receptor beta chains share one sample of origin, sequenced in a study of T cell changes during pregnancy in multiple sclerosis (dated by TCRdb to between 2018 and 2021). The method was the immunoSEQ multiplex PCR assay. TCRdb took this table from immuneACCESS and kept in-frame rearrangements with V and J called. Such tables lack part of the clones; where checked against another copy, unresolved V genes explain under half of the gap, and the rest is unexplained. A total of some 30,000 clones appear in this sample, over 75% of them only once. Over 5.5% of the sample rests with the top ten. This specimen was CD8+ T cells from peripheral blood mononuclear cells, taken after pregnancy. The source is a female donor with multiple sclerosis, enrolled in a pregnancy study.

This clone was seen only once. The chain carries TRBV30 and TRBJ1-2; 11 nucleotides line up with TRBD1. CDR1 is GTSNPN and CDR2 is SVGIG in the germline V gene (reference sequence). V was pared by 1 base and J by 6 bases, with 4 bases of the junction left unmatched. The CDR3 consists of 14 residues. CDR3 coding DNA: TGTGCCTGGAGTGGGACAGGGGGCTGGGATGGCTACACCTTC. It yields the protein CAWSGTGGWDGYTF.

The CDR3 DNA follows: TGTGCCAGCAGCCTCGGAGAGTATCAGTACTATGGCTACACCTTC. This gives the protein CASSLGEYQYYGYTF. V gene TRBV16 combines with J gene TRBJ1-2; D gene ambiguous. CDR1 KGHSY and CDR2 FQNENV come from the germline V gene. This CDR3 region has 15 residues. V dropped 4 bases and J dropped 3 bases, with 15 bases sitting between them.

The chain employs TRBV2 and TRBJ1-2; the D gene is possibly TRBD1 (5 bases). Germline CDR1 and CDR2: SNHLY and FYNNEI. This CDR3 is built from 11 residues. V was cut by 5 bases and J by 7 bases, with 8 bases left in between. CDR3 nucleotide sequence: TGTGCCAGCAGTTGGACACTTGGCTACACCTTC. Its protein product is CASSWTLGYTF.

V usage is TRBV13 and J usage is TRBJ1-1, with D possibly matching TRBD1 (5 bases). CDR1 is PRHDT and CDR2 is FYEKMQ in the germline V gene (reference sequence). This CDR3 spans 15 amino acids. Trimming shortened V by 1 base and J by 4 bases, and 13 bases separated the two germline ends. CDR3 region: CASSLAHQGSTEAFF. The CDR3 DNA follows: TGTGCCAGCAGCTTAGCGCATCAGGGTTCCACTGAAGCTTTCTTT.

The genes are TRBV19 and TRBJ2-1; tentatively, D is TRBD1 (7 bases). There are 16 residues in the CDR3. The germline V and J ends were trimmed by 1 base and 5 bases, with 15 bases remaining between them. Germline V CDR1 and CDR2: LNHDA, SQIVND (reference sequence). The chain's CDR3 is CASSIAGGLENNEQFF. The CDR3 bases are TGTGCCAGTAGTATAGCAGGGGGGCTAGAAAACAATGAGCAGTTCTTC.

The rearrangement joins TRBV28 to TRBJ2-7; a weak D match, TRBD1 (6 bases). Between the trimmed V and J ends, which lost 8 bases and 3 bases, there was a span of 14 bases. The CDR3 loop spans 13 amino acids. Germline lookup yields CDR1 MDHEN and CDR2 SYDVKM. The CDR3 DNA sequence: TGTGCCAGCTCTGACAGGCCCCGCTACGAGCAGTACTTC. It codes for CASSDRPRYEQYF.

The chain employs TRBV15 and TRBJ1-4, with D unresolved. The CDR3 runs 18 residues. The germline V gene encodes CDR1 LNHNV and CDR2 YYDKDF (reference sequence). Between the trimmed V and J ends, which lost 0 bases and 8 bases, there was a span of 22 bases. CDR3 sequence: CATSREPLRERVKEKLFF. CDR3 nucleotide sequence: TGTGCCACCAGCAGAGAGCCCCTTCGGGAAAGGGTGAAAGAAAAACTGTTTTTT.

The chain has TRBV7-9 and TRBJ2-1, with 9 bases that match TRBD2. The germline V gene encodes CDR1 SEHNR and CDR2 FQNEAQ (reference sequence). The CDR3 totals 12 residues. V lost 5 bases and J lost 10; bases outside the gene matches: 3. The CDR3 DNA reads as TGTGCCAGCAGCCCCACTAGCGGGGAGCAGTTCTTC. This gives the protein CASSPTSGEQFF.

The gene calls are TRBV7-2 and TRBJ1-1; 11 nucleotides match TRBD1. CDR3 length: 17 amino acids. Germline V gene sequence: CDR1 SGHTA, CDR2 FQGNSA. The ends lost 5 bases at V and 3 bases at J; junction bases unmatched: 11. The CDR3 sequence: CASSPWTGGFVDTEAFF. DNA for the CDR3: TGTGCCAGCAGCCCCTGGACAGGGGGCTTTGTGGACACTGAAGCTTTCTTT.

The V gene is TRBV5-1, the J gene TRBJ2-7, with 7 bases aligning to TRBD2. The CDR3 has 15 amino acids. In germline, CDR1 is SGHRS, CDR2 YFSETQ. The junction had 4 bases not matched to a gene; V was cut back by 1 base and J by 0 bases. CDR3 amino acids: CASSLSLAASYEQYF. In DNA, the CDR3 is TGCGCCAGCAGCTTGTCTCTAGCGGCCTCCTACGAGCAGTACTTC.

J is TRBJ2-1 and V is TRBV27, with D perhaps TRBD2 (6 bases). The CDR3 covers 14 residues. Trimming stripped 4 bases from V and 0 bases from J, with 7 bases between. Germline CDR1 and CDR2: MNHEY and SMNVEV (reference sequence). The DNA for the CDR3 is TGTGCCAGCAGTTCCGGGAGCTCCTACAATGAGCAGTTCTTC. Amino acids: CASSSGSSYNEQFF.

CDR3 bases: TGTGCCTGGGGGGGAGGGATAGAGACCCAGTACTTC. This gives the protein CAWGGGIETQYF. The chain employs TRBV30 and TRBJ2-5; 7 nucleotides line up with TRBD2. Germline CDR1 reads GTSNPN; CDR2 reads SVGIG (reference sequence). The length of the CDR3 is 12 residues. With 5 bases clipped from V and 4 bases from J, the junction kept 4 bases outside the gene matches.

V and J are TRBV4-1 and TRBJ2-1, with a weak D call TRBD1 (6 bases). CDR1 MGHRA and CDR2 YSYEKL come from the germline V gene. The CDR3 extends over 16 amino acids. V was shortened by 0 bases and J by 3 bases, with 12 bases between the two germline ends. DNA of the CDR3: TGCGCCAGCAGCCAAGACCCTCCGGGACACTACAATGAGCAGTTCTTC. It specifies CASSQDPPGHYNEQFF.

This sequence joins TRBV14 and TRBJ1-2; unclear D gene. Germline V lookup: CDR1 SGHDN, CDR2 FVKESK. The length of the CDR3 is 13 residues. Trimming cost V 1 base and J 8 bases, with 11 bases left between them. CDR3 protein: CASSQGMGMGYTF. The CDR3 region has the DNA TGTGCCAGCAGCCAAGGGATGGGCATGGGCTACACCTTC.

The V call is TRBV9, the J call TRBJ2-3; the D gene is possibly TRBD1 (5 bases). Germline V gene lookup returns CDR1 SGDLS and CDR2 YYNGEE. This CDR3 has 16 amino acids. With 5 bases removed from V and 6 bases from J, the gap between germline ends came to 22 bases. This CDR3 reads CASSASWGGPTDTQYF. Written as DNA, the CDR3 is TGTGCCAGCAGTGCCTCCTGGGGCGGACCCACGGATACGCAGTATTTT.

This chain connects TRBV7-2 to TRBJ2-7, with TRBD2 identical over 7 bases. The CDR3 length is 15 residues. CDR1 is SGHTA, CDR2 FQGNSA, per germline. Losses at the gene ends were 2 bases for V and 2 bases for J; bases not matched to a gene: 6. CDR3 coding DNA: TGTGCCAGCAGCTTATACGGCGGGAGTACCTACGAGCAGTACTTC. The encoded protein is CASSLYGGSTYEQYF.

Here the CDR3 DNA reads TGTGCCAGCAGCTTAGAGGCCGGGCTAGCGGGTGCCTACGAGCAGTACTTC. It is translated as CASSLEAGLAGAYEQYF. V is TRBV7-2 and J is TRBJ2-7; 8 positions agree with TRBD2. The CDR3 has 17 amino acids. Germline trimming cut 1 base from V and 2 bases from J; bases unmatched to any gene: 10. Per germline, CDR1 SGHTA and CDR2 FQGNSA.

The chain combines TRBV9 with TRBJ2-2; D perhaps matches TRBD1 (6 bases). Germline-derived CDR1 and CDR2 are SGDLS and YYNGEE. The CDR3 totals 17 residues. V was trimmed by 3 bases and J by 0 bases, leaving 15 bases between them. In DNA, the CDR3 is TGTGCCAGCAGCGAAAACACAGGGTTCGCGAACACCGGGGAGCTGTTTTTT. This codes for CASSENTGFANTGELFF.

The V call is TRBV29-1, the J call TRBJ2-7, with D perhaps TRBD2 (6 bases). This CDR3 is 13 amino acids long. V lost 6 bases to trimming and J lost 0 bases, with 12 bases between them. Germline V gene sequence: CDR1 SQVTM, CDR2 ANQGSEA. As DNA, the CDR3 is TGCAGCGTGACGGGAGCCCACTCCTACGAGCAGTACTTC. Amino acids: CSVTGAHSYEQYF.

The rearrangement links TRBV7-9 to TRBJ2-7, with 9 positions matching TRBD1. The CDR3 is 14 amino acids. Germline CDR1 and CDR2: SEHNR and FQNEAQ (reference sequence). The trim removed 5 bases at V and 5 bases at J, leaving 7 bases unmatched. CDR3 region: CASSPPWTGDEQYF. The CDR3 DNA follows: TGTGCCAGCAGCCCACCCTGGACAGGGGACGAGCAGTACTTC. Using reference TRBV7-9 and TRBJ2-7 for the parts outside the CDR3, the full variable domain is DTGVSQNPRHKITKRGQNVTFRCDPISEHNRLYWYRQTLGQGPEFLTYFQNEAQLEKSRLLSDRFSAERPKGSFSTLEIQRTEQGDSAMYLCASSPPWTGDEQYFGPGTRLTVT.

The chain links TRBV15 to TRBJ2-1, with D possibly TRBD1 on 5 matching bases. Trimming removed 8 bases from V and 1 base from J, with 9 bases in between. The germline V gene encodes CDR1 LNHNV and CDR2 YYDKDF (reference sequence). CDR3 length equals 13 residues. The CDR3 sequence is CATEAGSYNEQFF. The CDR3 DNA follows: TGTGCCACCGAAGCAGGGTCCTACAATGAGCAGTTCTTC.